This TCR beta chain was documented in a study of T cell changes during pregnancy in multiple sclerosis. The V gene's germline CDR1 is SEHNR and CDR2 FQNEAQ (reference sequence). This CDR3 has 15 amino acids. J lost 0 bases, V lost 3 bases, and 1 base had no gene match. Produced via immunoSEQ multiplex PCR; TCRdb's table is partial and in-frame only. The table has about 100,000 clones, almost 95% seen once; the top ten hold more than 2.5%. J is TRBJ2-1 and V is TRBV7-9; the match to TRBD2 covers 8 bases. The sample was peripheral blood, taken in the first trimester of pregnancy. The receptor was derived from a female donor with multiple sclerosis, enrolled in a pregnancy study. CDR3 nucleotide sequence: TGTGCCAGCAGCTTCAGCGGGGGCTCCTACAATGAGCAGTTCTTC. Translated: CASSFSGGSYNEQFF.